A single sample gave rise to the 15 T cell receptor beta chains below, sequenced in a study of control samples from healthy donors and cancer patients. The data were produced by immunoSEQ multiplex PCR, yet TCRdb's version contains in-frame clones alone and is incomplete. The sample yields 95,000 to 130,000 clones, about 88% seen once. The specimen was blood. The receptors originated from a woman aged 70-85 years in good health.

This sequence joins TRBV19 and TRBJ1-6; 8 nucleotides align to TRBD1. CDR1 LNHDA and CDR2 SQIVND come from the germline V gene (reference sequence). The CDR3 has 15 amino acids. V gave up 6 bases and J gave up 7 bases; unmatched junction bases: 8. CDR3 amino acids: CASSDRGVGNSPLHF. CDR3 in DNA: TGTGCCAGTAGCGACAGGGGAGTTGGCAATTCACCCCTCCACTTT.

This chain connects TRBV5-1 to TRBJ1-1; no clear D gene. Germline V CDR1 and CDR2: SGHRS, YFSETQ. CDR3 size: 14 residues. Trimming removed 0 bases at V and 5 bases at J, with 11 bases between. CDR3 sequence: CASSLDALGTEAFF. CDR3 sequence (DNA): TGCGCCAGCAGCTTGGACGCCCTGGGGACTGAAGCTTTCTTT.

The chain carries TRBV7-9 and TRBJ2-7, with D perhaps matching TRBD2 (6 bases). Trimming pared 0 bases from V and 5 bases from J, leaving 14 bases between. Looked up from germline, CDR1 is SEHNR and CDR2 is FQNEAQ (reference sequence). This CDR3 spans 15 amino acids. In nucleotides, the CDR3 is TGTGCCAGCAGCTTAGCGGTTTCAGGAGGGGACGAGCAGTACTTC. Residues: CASSLAVSGGDEQYF.

The J gene is TRBJ1-2, the V gene TRBV20-1, with D hard to call. Trimming took 3 bases from V and 4 from J, leaving 12 bases between them. Germline CDR1 is DFQATT and CDR2 is SNEGSKA (reference sequence). CDR3 size: 13 residues. CDR3: CSASSRLGYGYTF. CDR3 nucleotides: TGCAGTGCTAGTTCCAGGCTCGGCTATGGCTACACCTTC.

This clone occurred a few times. The J gene is TRBJ1-6, the V gene TRBV6-1; 9 bases are shared with TRBD1. The V segment lost 0 bases and the J segment 1 base; nucleotides outside the gene matches: 4. CDR3 length equals 18 residues. CDR1 and CDR2 from the germline V gene are MNHNS and SASEGT. DNA of the CDR3: TGTGCCAGCAGTGAAGCGGCCGGGACAGGGTCCTATAATTCACCCCTCCACTTT. It is translated as CASSEAAGTGSYNSPLHF.

The chain has TRBV9 and TRBJ2-3; 10 bases fit TRBD2. CDR1 and CDR2 (germline): SGDLS, YYNGEE. CDR3 length: 18 residues. V dropped 4 bases and J dropped 3; count of bases not matched to a gene: 14. In DNA, the CDR3 is TGTGCCAGCAGCCCGGGCAGCGGGGGGGCAGGAGAGACAGATACGCAGTATTTT. Amino acid sequence: CASSPGSGGAGETDTQYF.

This rearrangement joins TRBV25-1 to TRBJ1-1; D not resolved. Trimming stripped 2 bases from V and 11 bases from J, with 15 bases between. Per the germline V gene, CDR1 is MGHDK and CDR2 is SYGVNS. The CDR3 extends over 13 amino acids. CDR3: CASSERTARRAFF. In nucleotides, the CDR3 is TGTGCCAGCAGTGAAAGGACTGCCCGACGGGCTTTCTTT. Full variable domain (rest looked up from reference TRBV25-1 and TRBJ1-1): EADIYQTPRYLVIGTGKKITLECSQTMGHDKMYWYQQDPGMELHLIHYSYGVNSTEKGDLSSESTVSRIRTEHFPLTLESARPSHTSQYLCASSERTARRAFFGQGTRLTVV.

With regard to this clone: At the DNA level, this CDR3 is encoded by other sequences in the same sample as well. This chain joins TRBV6-5 and TRBJ1-2, with a tentative D call TRBD1 (5 bases). The CDR3 is 11 amino acids. V was pared by 2 bases and J by 8 bases, with 6 bases between. The germline V gene encodes CDR1 MNHEY and CDR2 SVGAGI. CDR3 loop: CASSYRGGYTF. The CDR3, as DNA: TGTGCCAGCAGTTACAGGGGCGGCTACACCTTC.

The chain is built from TRBV11-2 and TRBJ1-1; D gene unclear. Germline V gene lookup returns CDR1 SGHAT and CDR2 FQNNGV. V dropped 2 bases and J dropped 1 base, with 11 bases sitting between them. The CDR3 runs 15 residues. This CDR3 is CASSLNQRANTEAFF. CDR3 DNA: TGTGCCAGCAGCTTAAATCAGCGGGCGAACACTGAAGCTTTCTTT.

This CDR3 is CASSLGQARNTEAFF. CDR3 sequence (DNA): TGCGCCAGCAGCTTGGGCCAGGCACGGAACACTGAAGCTTTCTTT. This chain uses TRBV5-1 with TRBJ1-1; no definite D call. Trimming took off 0 bases at V and 1 base at J, with 10 bases between the two ends. CDR3 length: 15 residues. The germline V gene encodes CDR1 SGHRS and CDR2 YFSETQ.

DNA of the CDR3: TGTGCCACCCCTCCTAGCGCTTACAATGAGCAGTTCTTC. Its translation: CATPPSAYNEQFF. The V gene is TRBV6-5, the J gene TRBJ2-1, with D tentatively TRBD2 (6 bases). This CDR3 has 13 residues. The V end lost 10 bases, the J end lost 4 bases, and 14 bases lay between the germline ends. CDR1 is MNHEY, CDR2 SVGAGI, per germline.

This chain links TRBV5-1 with TRBJ2-1; 12 nucleotides line up with TRBD2. CDR1 SGHRS and CDR2 YFSETQ come from the germline V gene. After removal of 3 bases from V and 8 bases from J, the junction contained 6 bases not matched to a gene. The CDR3 totals 15 residues. The CDR3 here is CASSYLAGGQDEQFF. The CDR3 DNA follows: TGCGCCAGCAGCTACCTAGCGGGGGGGCAGGATGAGCAGTTCTTC.

This chain uses TRBV11-3 with TRBJ2-3, with 7 bases lining up with TRBD2. Germline V gene data show CDR1 as SGHNT and CDR2 as YENEEA. With V trimmed by 5 bases and J by 8 bases, 7 bases remained unmatched. The CDR3 runs to 13 residues. The CDR3 DNA reads TGTGCCAGCAGCCCGGGGGGACGGGCTACGCAGTATTTT. Amino acids: CASSPGGRATQYF. Variable domain in full (rest from reference TRBV11-3 and TRBJ2-3): EAGVVQSPRYKIIEKKQPVAFWCNPISGHNTLYWYLQNLGQGPELLIRYENEEAVDDSQLPKDRFSAERLKGVDSTLKIQPAELGDSAVYLCASSPGGRATQYFGPGTRLTVL.

The chain has TRBV5-5 and TRBJ2-2, with D maybe TRBD2 (6 bases). In germline, CDR1 is SGHKS, CDR2 YYEKEE (reference sequence). This CDR3 spans 16 amino acids. The V and J ends lost 4 bases and 8 bases respectively, with 21 bases between them. The CDR3 DNA reads as TGTGCCAGCAGCCCAAGCGGGCCGGGGTTTAGTGGGGAGCTGTTTTTT. Translation gives CASSPSGPGFSGELFF.

The V and J genes are TRBV6-6 and TRBJ2-7, with 10 bases identical to TRBD1. Per germline, CDR1 MNHNY and CDR2 SVGAGI (reference sequence). J gave up 3 bases and V 2 bases, and 4 bases lay outside the gene matches. The CDR3 length is 15 residues. Here the CDR3 reads CASSYPGQGNYEQYF. The CDR3 DNA reads as TGTGCCAGCAGTTACCCGGGACAGGGGAACTACGAGCAGTACTTC.